The 10 T cell receptor beta chains presented below share a single source sample, sequenced in a study of human T cells and chemical hapten exposure. TCRdb re-called the RACE reads with MiXCR, one entry per CDR3 protein. Here the sample spans fewer than 500,000 distinct CDR3 sequences, approximately 5.1% being singletons. Time point specified: patch test 1, 2 weeks after DPC sensitization. The treatment: therapeutic diphenylcyclopropenone sensitization with weekly scalp DPC. The sample consisted of whole blood, taken in connection with sensitization to the hapten diphenylcyclopropenone (DPC). The origin of the receptors is a woman in her 50s with alopecia areata. Some clones in this sample may be carry-over from other donors' samples.

This clonotype was seen at least ten times. V usage is TRBV6-2 or TRBV6-3 and J usage is TRBJ1-2, with D possibly matching TRBD1 (5 bases). Germline assignment: CDR1 MNHEY and CDR2 SVGEGT. The V end was cut by 7 bases, the J end by 0 bases, with 15 bases between. This CDR3 has 15 amino acids. The chain's CDR3 is CASKMRGPANYGYTF. The DNA for the CDR3 is TGTGCCAGCAAAATGAGGGGACCAGCTAACTATGGCTACACCTTC.

This clonotype was counted a few times. This chain links TRBV28 with TRBJ2-6, with D unclear. Trimming took off 2 bases at V and 0 bases at J, with 2 bases between the two ends. Germline V gene data show CDR1 as MDHEN and CDR2 as SYDVKM. This CDR3 is 14 amino acids long. The CDR3 sequence: CASSLHSGANVLTF. CDR3 DNA sequence: TGTGCCAGCAGTTTACACTCTGGGGCCAACGTCCTGACTTTC.

This clonotype has at least ten counts. The CDR3 region has the DNA TGCAGTGCCCACTCTGGGCTAGCGGGTGCCTACGAGCAGTACTTC. This sequence encodes CSAHSGLAGAYEQYF. V and J are TRBV20-1 and TRBJ2-7; 8 nucleotides agree with TRBD2. CDR1 DFQATT and CDR2 SNEGSKA come from the germline V gene (reference sequence). The CDR3 runs to 15 residues. The V gene end was trimmed by 6 bases and the J gene end by 2 bases; junction bases not matched to a gene: 12.

This clonotype has a count of ten or more. The CDR3 here is CASSPRGAGISTVNEQFF. The CDR3 DNA follows: TGTGCCAGCAGCCCCCGGGGGGCGGGTATTTCTACGGTCAATGAGCAGTTCTTC. The chain recombines TRBV11-2 with TRBJ2-1, with D maybe TRBD2 (7 bases). The V gene's germline CDR1 is SGHAT and CDR2 FQNNGV. V shed 5 bases and J shed 6 bases, with 26 bases lying between them. CDR3 length: 18 residues.

In its sample, this clonotype was seen many times. The J gene is TRBJ2-3, the V gene TRBV27; D gene unclear. The CDR3 extends over 16 amino acids. The V end lost 1 base, the J end lost 6 bases, and 17 bases lay between the germline ends. The germline V gene encodes CDR1 MNHEY and CDR2 SMNVEV (reference sequence). The CDR3 loop reads CASSLFFPARSDTQYF. DNA for the CDR3: TGTGCCAGCAGTTTATTTTTTCCTGCTAGGTCGGATACGCAGTATTTT.

The J gene is TRBJ2-7, the V gene TRBV4-1; 10 bases are a match to TRBD2. The junction had 6 bases not matched to a gene; V was cut back by 2 bases and J by 2 bases. This CDR3 spans 16 amino acids. Per germline, CDR1 MGHRA and CDR2 YSYEKL. The CDR3 loop reads CASSQNSGGSPYEQYF. The CDR3 DNA reads as TGCGCCAGCAGCCAAAATAGCGGGGGGAGCCCCTACGAGCAGTACTTC.

This clonotype was counted many times. The gene calls are TRBV9 and TRBJ2-2, with 10 bases fitting TRBD2. CDR3 size: 16 residues. CDR1 is SGDLS, CDR2 YYNGEE, per germline. J was trimmed by 3 bases and V by 10 bases; bases with no gene match: 12. CDR3 amino acids: CASRGASGRDTGELFF. For the CDR3, the DNA is TGTGCCTCCCGTGGGGCTAGCGGGAGAGACACCGGGGAGCTGTTTTTT.

There are many counts of this clonotype. This sequence joins TRBV7-6 and TRBJ2-3; D is unclear. V gave up 3 bases and J gave up 1 base, with 11 bases separating them. Germline CDR1 is SGHVS and CDR2 is FNYEAQ. CDR3 length: 15 residues. The CDR3, as DNA: TGTGCCAGCAGCTTGGCCGACGGGCGCACAGATACGCAGTATTTT. Its translation is CASSLADGRTDTQYF. Supplemented by reference TRBV7-6 and TRBJ2-3, the full variable domain reads GAGVSQSPRYKVTKRGQDVALRCDPISGHVSLYWYRQALGQGPEFLTYFNYEAQQDKSGLPNDRFSAERPEGSISTLTIQRTEQRDSAMYRCASSLADGRTDTQYFGPGTRLTVL.

This clonotype was picked up many times. The rearrangement links TRBV10-3 to TRBJ2-3; 12 bases fit TRBD2. The CDR3 length is 16 residues. From germline, CDR1 is ENHRY and CDR2 SYGVKD. V gave up 10 bases and J gave up 3 bases; unmatched junction bases: 11. The CDR3 protein is CATKNLLAGGTDTQYF. As DNA, the CDR3 is TGTGCCACCAAAAACCTCCTAGCGGGGGGGACAGATACGCAGTATTTT.

This clonotype came up a few times. The CDR3 bases are TGCAGCGCGGGACTTACAGGGGGCAGCTATGGCTACACCTTC. Translation: CSAGLTGGSYGYTF. V usage is TRBV29-1 and J usage is TRBJ1-2; TRBD1 aligns across 9 bases. The V segment lost 7 bases and the J segment 4 bases; nucleotides outside the gene matches: 10. The CDR3 is 14 amino acids. Germline V gene data show CDR1 as SQVTM and CDR2 as ANQGSEA.